This T cell receptor beta chain was sequenced during a study of response to subunit inactivated influenza vaccine (dated by TCRdb to 2017 to 2018). The study in broad terms: The study used deep quantitative T cell receptor repertoire profiling to track responses to a trivalent subunit inactivated influenza vaccine.

This clonotype came up a few times. No cognate antigen has been identified for it. The sample holds no much larger clone one base away, and base qualities are not on file. The library relied on RT-PCR. The reads were generated on an Illumina HiSeq 2500. Through fastp at Q25 and MiXCR, TCRdb rebuilt clones from the public reads, retaining in-frame beta chains. Rows with a matching CDR3 protein are joined into one entry that keeps the most common DNA and genes. Present in this sample are roughly 500,000 distinct CDR3 sequences, more than 15% of which were seen just once. The top ten clones comprise over 2.5% of the sample. Findings and caveats that apply to the study as a whole: It was suggested by the authors that each seasonal influenza vaccination may recruit only a limited number of new T cells.

The junction shows trimming of 3 bases on V and 3 bases on J, plus 15 bases between the germline ends. In the germline V gene, CDR1 corresponds to SGHVS and CDR2 to FQNEAQ. The CDR3 has 15 amino acids, counting the end cysteine and phenylalanine. Only the CDR3 portion is preserved as DNA: 45 bases, with reading frame beginning at the first base. The sequencing used CD4+ T cells sorted from PBMCs, collected less than 25 months after vaccination. The chain uses TRBV7-8 and TRBJ2-7, with the D segment possibly TRBD1 or TRBD2, each aligning over 6 bases. This TCR was recovered from a man between 45 and 75 years old who received an inactivated influenza vaccine. Donor details come from another sample of the same person, matched by shared clones. The CDR3 reads as follows: CASSLGASVIYEQYF. The DNA reads TGTGCCAGCAGCTTGGGGGCTAGCGTAATCTACGAGCAGTACTTC.